This T cell receptor (beta chain) comes out of a study of T cells in Graves' hyperthyroidism and ophthalmopathy. The investigators amplified TCR beta CDR3 regions from RNA transcripts. Using the HTBI primer set, a first-round RT-PCR was run on the TCR CDR3. TCRdb used MiXCR to reprocess the multiplex PCR reads, holding one entry per CDR3 protein. The table includes some 400,000 distinct CDR3 sequences, 11% to 15% detected once. V shed 8 bases, J shed 5 bases, and the junction held 4 bases outside the gene matches. This CDR3 spans 13 amino acids. CDR1 and CDR2 (germline): WSHSY, SAAADI. The chain uses TRBV10-2 and TRBJ2-5; TRBD2 matches 11 bases. The clonotype was recovered from a woman in her sixties or seventies with Graves' hyperthyroidism. Sequencing was performed on blood. CDR3 in amino acids: CASLTSGTETQYF. The CDR3 DNA is TGCGCCAGCCTGACTAGCGGGACTGAGACCCAGTACTTC.